This TCR beta chain stems from a study of control samples from healthy donors and cancer patients. Clones were sequenced by immunoSEQ multiplex PCR, and TCRdb holds only the in-frame ones, with some missing. The profile shows some 120,000 clones, approximately 92% of them singletons. The CDR3 extends over 13 amino acids. The V gene end was trimmed by 5 bases and the J gene end by 5 bases; junction bases not matched to a gene: 4. In germline, CDR1 is SGHDN, CDR2 FVKESK. V gene TRBV14 combines with J gene TRBJ1-1; 8 nucleotides line up with TRBD1. The sequenced sample consisted of PBMCs. The TCR was taken from a man older than 75 with head and neck cancer. CDR3 in amino acids: CASSWTGWTEAFF. CDR3 nucleotide sequence: TGTGCCAGCAGCTGGACAGGGTGGACTGAAGCTTTCTTT.